This TCR beta chain was identified during a study of T-cell reconstitution after alpha-beta-depleted transplantation in children (dated by TCRdb to between 2015 and 2016). Broadly, across the study: Using TCR repertoire profiling, the study followed T-cell immune reconstitution in a quantitative way in children after TCRalphabeta/CD19-depleted allogeneic hematopoietic cell transplantation. Paper-wide results and their limitations: About two months after transplant, the apparently early recovery of alphabetaT-cell counts reportedly depended on just several hundred clones that had expanded rapidly and came from non-depleted graft cells. Over the following months the frequencies of hyperexpanded clones went down, and after one year T-cell counts and TCRbeta diversity were mostly credited to newly produced T cells. In some patients, high TCRbeta diversity at day 60 was attributed to recipient T cells and intrathymic progenitors that had survived conditioning.

On this clonotype itself: What this receptor recognizes is not known. No base qualities exist here, and no much larger clone lies one base off it.

Reading the label with the study, this specimen's treatment or condition is: allogeneic hematopoietic cell transplantation with graft depleted of TCRalphabeta T cells and CD19 B cells. The children who served as transplant recipients had been given grafts of TCRalphabeta/CD19-depleted allogeneic hematopoietic cells. Libraries were prepared through PCR. Sequencing used an Illumina HiSeq 2500. To normalize quantification of the TCRbeta repertoire, the TCR libraries were built with molecular barcoding that relied on unique molecular identifiers. In TCRdb, the public reads were trimmed at Q25 with fastp and aligned with MiXCR, with productive beta chains retained. Identical CDR3 proteins give one entry, which carries the most common genes and DNA. In this sample the table shows some 450,000 distinct CDR3 sequences, roughly 43% of which occur a single time. Roughly 27% of the sample is taken by the ten largest.

V is cut back by 6 bases and J by 0 bases, with 6 bases in the junction unmatched. Including the terminal cysteine and phenylalanine, the CDR3 comprises 15 residues. The retained sequence is limited to the CDR3, 45 bases, with the frame set at the first base. The germline V gene encodes CDR1 SSHAT and CDR2 FNYEAQ (reference sequence). The rearrangement combines TRBV7-7 with TRBJ2-5; 8 bases in the junction line up with TRBD1. This clonotype originated in a girl aged 2-10 years with aplastic anemia, due to receive a stem cell transplant. This material consisted of PBMCs, taken before TCRalphabeta/CD19-depleted stem cell transplant. CDR3 sequence: CASRKTGVYQETQYF. The DNA reads as follows: TGTGCCAGCAGGAAGACAGGGGTGTACCAAGAGACCCAGTACTTC.